The clone carrying this T cell receptor beta chain was detected only once. As processed by the authors: Reference gene primer amplification gave nucleated cell count estimates. Method: immunoSEQ multiplex PCR; TCRdb's copy keeps in-frame clones and lacks some. V, J and clone size are those of that table, while D and trimming were read from the DNA. The sample has about 74,000 clones; 84% are singletons. This sample was included in a study of blood T cell repertoires in COVID-19. Germline assignment: CDR1 LGHNA and CDR2 YSLEER. The CDR3 covers 15 residues. V lost 3 bases to trimming and J lost 3 bases, with 14 bases between them.

The TCR sequence derives from an older man with acute or convalescent COVID-19. J is TRBJ1-1 and V is TRBV4-3; the D gene is possibly TRBD1 (6 bases). The sample taken for sequencing was peripheral blood. This CDR3 is CASSQADRSDTEAFF. The DNA for the CDR3 is TGCGCCAGCAGCCAGGCGGACAGATCGGACACTGAAGCTTTCTTT.